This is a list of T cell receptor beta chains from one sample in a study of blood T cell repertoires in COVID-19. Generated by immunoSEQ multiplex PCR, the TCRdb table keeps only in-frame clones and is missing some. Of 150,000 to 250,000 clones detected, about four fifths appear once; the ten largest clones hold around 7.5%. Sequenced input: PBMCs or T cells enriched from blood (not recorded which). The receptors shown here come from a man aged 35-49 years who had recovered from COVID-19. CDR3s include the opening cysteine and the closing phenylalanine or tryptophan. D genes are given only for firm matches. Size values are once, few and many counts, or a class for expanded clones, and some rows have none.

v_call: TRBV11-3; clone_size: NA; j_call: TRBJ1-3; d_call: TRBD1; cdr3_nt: TGTGCCAGCAGCCAGGATTACGGGACAGGAGGAAACACCATATATTTT; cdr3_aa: CASSQDYGTGGNTIYF
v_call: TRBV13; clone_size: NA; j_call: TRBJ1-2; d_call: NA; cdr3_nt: TGTGCCAGCAGCTTAAACAGGGACTATGGCTACACCTTC; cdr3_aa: CASSLNRDYGYTF
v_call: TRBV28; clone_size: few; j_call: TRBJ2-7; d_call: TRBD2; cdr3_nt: TGTGCCAGCGTATTAAGCGGGGGGGCCATCTACGAGCAGTACTTC; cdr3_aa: CASVLSGGAIYEQYF
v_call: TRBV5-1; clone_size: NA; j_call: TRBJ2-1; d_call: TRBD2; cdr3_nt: TGCGCCAGCAGCTTGGCCCCCGATGGAGGACTAGCGGGGTTCTCCTACAATGAGCAGTTCTTC; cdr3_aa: CASSLAPDGGLAGFSYNEQFF
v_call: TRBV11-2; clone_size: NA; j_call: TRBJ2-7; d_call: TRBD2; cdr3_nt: TGTGCCAGCAGCTTAGATCAAGCGGGGGGTTACGAGCAGTACTTC; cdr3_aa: CASSLDQAGGYEQYF
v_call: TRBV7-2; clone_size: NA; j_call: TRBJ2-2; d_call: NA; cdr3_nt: TGTGCCAGCAGCTTCAGTTTCACCGGGGAGCTGTTTTTT; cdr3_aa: CASSFSFTGELFF
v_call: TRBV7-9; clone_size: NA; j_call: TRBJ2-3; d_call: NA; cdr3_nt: TGTGCCTTAAGGGGGTTAGGAGGTACGCAGTATTTT; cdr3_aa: CALRGLGGTQYF
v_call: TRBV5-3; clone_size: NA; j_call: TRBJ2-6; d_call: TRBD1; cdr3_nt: TGTGCCAGAAGCCCGTTGGGACAGGGGGCTGGGGCCAACGTCCTGACTTTC; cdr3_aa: CARSPLGQGAGANVLTF
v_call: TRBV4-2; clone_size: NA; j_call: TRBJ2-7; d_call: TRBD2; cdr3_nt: TGTGCCAGCAGCCCCCGACTAGCGGGGGGGCGCGAGCAGTACTTC; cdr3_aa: CASSPRLAGGREQYF
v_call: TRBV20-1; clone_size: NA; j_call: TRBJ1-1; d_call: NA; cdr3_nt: TGCAGTGCAGCGGACTTCCCTGAAGCTTTCTTT; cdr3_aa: CSAADFPEAFF
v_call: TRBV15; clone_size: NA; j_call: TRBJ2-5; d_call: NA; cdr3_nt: TGTGCCACCAGCAGAGACCCGGGGTATGGGGAGACCCAGTACTTC; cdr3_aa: CATSRDPGYGETQYF
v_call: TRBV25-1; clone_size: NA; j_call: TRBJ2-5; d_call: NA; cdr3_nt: TGTGCCAGCAGTGAGTTCGGTGCAGAGACCCAGTACTTC; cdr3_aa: CASSEFGAETQYF
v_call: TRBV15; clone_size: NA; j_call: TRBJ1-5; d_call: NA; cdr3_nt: TGTGCCACTTCAACGGCGGGGGATCAGCCCCAGCATTTT; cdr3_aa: CATSTAGDQPQHF
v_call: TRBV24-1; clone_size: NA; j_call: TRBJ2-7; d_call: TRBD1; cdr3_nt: TGTGCCACCAGTGCGTCGGACAGGGGCTACGAGCAGTACTTC; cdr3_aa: CATSASDRGYEQYF
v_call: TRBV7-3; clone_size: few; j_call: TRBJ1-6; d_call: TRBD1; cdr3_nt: TGTGCCAGCAGCTTGGATGGACAGGTTAATTCACCCCTCCACTTT; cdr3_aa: CASSLDGQVNSPLHF
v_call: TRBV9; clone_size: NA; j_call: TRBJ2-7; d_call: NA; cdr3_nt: TGTGCCAGCAGCGTATCCCCAGGGGCGGCCTACGAGCAGTACTTC; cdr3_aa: CASSVSPGAAYEQYF
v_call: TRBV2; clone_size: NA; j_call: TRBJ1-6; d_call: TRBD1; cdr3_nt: TGTGCCAGCAGTAAACAGGGGGGTGGTTCACCCCTCCACTTT; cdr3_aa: CASSKQGGGSPLHF
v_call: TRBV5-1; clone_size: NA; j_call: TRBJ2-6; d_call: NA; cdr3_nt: TGCGCCAGCAGCACGACAGGCGACGGGGCCAACGTCCTGACTTTC; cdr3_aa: CASSTTGDGANVLTF
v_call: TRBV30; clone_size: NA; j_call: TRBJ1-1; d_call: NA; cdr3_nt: TGTGCCTGGAGTAGGAGGGAAGCTTTCTTT; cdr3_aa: CAWSRREAFF
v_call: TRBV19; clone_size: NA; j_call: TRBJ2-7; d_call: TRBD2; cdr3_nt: TGTGCCAGTAGAAAGGGACTAGCCAAAACCTACGAGCAGTACTTC; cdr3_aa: CASRKGLAKTYEQYF
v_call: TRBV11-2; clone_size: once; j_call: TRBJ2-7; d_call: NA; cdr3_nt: TGTGCCAGCAGCCTCGGGAGGGTACAGGGGCGCGAGCAGTACTTC; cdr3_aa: CASSLGRVQGREQYF
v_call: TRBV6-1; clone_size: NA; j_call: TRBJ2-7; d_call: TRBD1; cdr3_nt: TGTGCCAGCAGTGCATTCCTCCCGACAGGGGGCCTAATCTACGAGCAGTACTTC; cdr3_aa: CASSAFLPTGGLIYEQYF
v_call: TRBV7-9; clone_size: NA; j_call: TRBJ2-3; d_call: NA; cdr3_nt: TGTGCCAGCACCACAATGTCCGGGAGTCAAGATACGCAGTATTTT; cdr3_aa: CASTTMSGSQDTQYF
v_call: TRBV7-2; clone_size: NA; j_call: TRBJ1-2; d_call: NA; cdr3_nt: TGTGCCAGCAGCCCAGATCGGGGGGCGGATGGCTACACCTTC; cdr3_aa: CASSPDRGADGYTF
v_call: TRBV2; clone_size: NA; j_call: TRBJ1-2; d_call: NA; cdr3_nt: TGTGCCAGCAGTGACGGAGGGTCAAACTATGGCTACACCTTC; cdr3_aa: CASSDGGSNYGYTF
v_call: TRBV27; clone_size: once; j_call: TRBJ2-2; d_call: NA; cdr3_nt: TGTGCCAGCGCGGGTCTTAACACCGGGGAGCTGTTTTTT; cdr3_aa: CASAGLNTGELFF
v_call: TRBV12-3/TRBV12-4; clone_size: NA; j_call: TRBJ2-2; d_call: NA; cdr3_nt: TGTGCCAGCAGCCGGGGCACCGGGGAGCTGTTTTTT; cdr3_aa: CASSRGTGELFF
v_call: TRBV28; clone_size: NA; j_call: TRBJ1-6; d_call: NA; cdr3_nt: TGTGCCAGCAGAGGATTCGCGGAGGGGAGTTCACCCCTCCACTTT; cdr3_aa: CASRGFAEGSSPLHF
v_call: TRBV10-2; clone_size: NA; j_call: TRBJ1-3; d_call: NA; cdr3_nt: TGCGCCAGCAGTCAAAGTCTAAGGGGATCTGGAAACACCATATATTTT; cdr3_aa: CASSQSLRGSGNTIYF
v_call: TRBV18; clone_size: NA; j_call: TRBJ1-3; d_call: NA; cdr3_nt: TGTGCCAGCTCAGCTTCAGAACCTAGCTCTGGAAACACCATATATTTT; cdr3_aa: CASSASEPSSGNTIYF
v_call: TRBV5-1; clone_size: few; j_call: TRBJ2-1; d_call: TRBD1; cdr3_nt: TGCGCCAGCAGCTTGGGGGTTAGACAGGGTAGAAATGAGCAGTTCTTC; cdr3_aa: CASSLGVRQGRNEQFF
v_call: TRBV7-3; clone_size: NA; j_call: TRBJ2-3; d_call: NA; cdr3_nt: TGTGCCAGCAGCCAGGACCCAGGGGCAGATACGCAGTATTTT; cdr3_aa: CASSQDPGADTQYF
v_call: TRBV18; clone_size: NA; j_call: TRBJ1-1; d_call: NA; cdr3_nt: TGTGCCAGCTCACCACCCGTACAGAACACTGAAGCTTTCTTT; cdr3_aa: CASSPPVQNTEAFF
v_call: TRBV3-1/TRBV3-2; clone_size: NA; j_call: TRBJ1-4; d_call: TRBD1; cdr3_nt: TGTGCCAGCAGCCAAGGGGGACAGGGCGTCGAAAAACTGTTTTTT; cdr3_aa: CASSQGGQGVEKLFF
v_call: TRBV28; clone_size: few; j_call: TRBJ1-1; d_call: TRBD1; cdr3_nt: TGTGCCAGCAGTTTGCAGGGGGGGAACACTGAAGCTTTCTTT; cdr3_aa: CASSLQGGNTEAFF
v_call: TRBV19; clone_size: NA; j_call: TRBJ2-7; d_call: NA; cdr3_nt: TGTGCCAGTAGTAAAAGCCGGGACAACTCCTACGAGCAGTACTTC; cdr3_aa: CASSKSRDNSYEQYF
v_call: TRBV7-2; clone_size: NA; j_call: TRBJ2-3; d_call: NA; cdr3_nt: TGTGCCAGCAGCTTCGGTACCCACACAGATACGCAGTATTTT; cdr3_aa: CASSFGTHTDTQYF
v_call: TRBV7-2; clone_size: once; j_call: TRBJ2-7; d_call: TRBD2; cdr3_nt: TGTGCCAGCAGCTTAGTCGGCGGGGGGCGCTCCTACGAGCAGTACTTC; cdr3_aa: CASSLVGGGRSYEQYF
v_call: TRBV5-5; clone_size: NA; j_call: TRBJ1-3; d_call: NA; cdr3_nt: TGTGCCAGCAGCTTGGTAACAGTTTCCACCATATATTTT; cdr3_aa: CASSLVTVSTIYF
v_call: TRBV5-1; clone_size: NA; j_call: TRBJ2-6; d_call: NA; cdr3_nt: TGCGCCAGCAGCCCCGGGACTTTATCGTCTGGGGCCAACGTCCTGACTTTC; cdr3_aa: CASSPGTLSSGANVLTF
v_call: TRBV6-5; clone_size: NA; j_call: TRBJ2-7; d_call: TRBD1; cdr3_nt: TGTGCCAGCACCGAAGGGGACAGTTTTTACGAGCAGTACTTC; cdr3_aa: CASTEGDSFYEQYF
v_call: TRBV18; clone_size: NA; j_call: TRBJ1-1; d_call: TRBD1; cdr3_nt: TGTGCCAGCTCACCCTCCAGGGGGGACACTGAAGCTTTCTTT; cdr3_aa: CASSPSRGDTEAFF
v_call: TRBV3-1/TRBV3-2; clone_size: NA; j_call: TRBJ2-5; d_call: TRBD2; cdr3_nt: TGTGCCAGCAGCCCTTCTAGCGGCCAAGAGACCCAGTACTTC; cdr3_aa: CASSPSSGQETQYF
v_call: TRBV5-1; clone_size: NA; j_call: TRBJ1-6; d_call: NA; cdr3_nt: TGCGCCAGCAGCTTAGTGGTTGGAGGTAATTCACCCCTCCACTTT; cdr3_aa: CASSLVVGGNSPLHF
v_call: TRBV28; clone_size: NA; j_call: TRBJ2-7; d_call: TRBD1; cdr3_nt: TGTGCCAGCAGGTACTCGGACAGGGGCTCCTACGAGCAGTACTTC; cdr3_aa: CASRYSDRGSYEQYF
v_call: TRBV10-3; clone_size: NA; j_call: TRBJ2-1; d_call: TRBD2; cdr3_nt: TGTGCCATCAGTTCCTCCCCCGGGACTAGCCTTGTGCAGTTCTTC; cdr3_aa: CAISSSPGTSLVQFF
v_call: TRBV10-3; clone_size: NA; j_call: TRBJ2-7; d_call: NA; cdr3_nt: TGTGCCATCACCGATTCGGGGAGTCGCAACGAGCAGTACTTC; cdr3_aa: CAITDSGSRNEQYF
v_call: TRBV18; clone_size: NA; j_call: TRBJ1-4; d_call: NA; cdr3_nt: TGTGCCAGCTCACCACGGAGCGTTAATGATGTTGGTGAAAAACTGTTTTTT; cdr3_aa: CASSPRSVNDVGEKLFF
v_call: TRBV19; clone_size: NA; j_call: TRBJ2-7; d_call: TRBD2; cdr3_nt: TGTGCCAGTAGTAAAAGGACTAGCGGGCAAGCCTACGAGCAGTACTTC; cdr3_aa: CASSKRTSGQAYEQYF
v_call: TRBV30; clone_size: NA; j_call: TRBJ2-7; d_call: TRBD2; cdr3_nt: TGTGCCTGGAGTCAAGGGGGACTAGGAGAGTACGAGCAGTACTTC; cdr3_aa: CAWSQGGLGEYEQYF
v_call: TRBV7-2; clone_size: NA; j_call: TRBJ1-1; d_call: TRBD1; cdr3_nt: TGTGCCAGCAGCTACCCGGGACAGGGCACTGAAGCTTTCTTT; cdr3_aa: CASSYPGQGTEAFF
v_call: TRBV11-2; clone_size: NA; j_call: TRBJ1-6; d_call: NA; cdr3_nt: TGTGCCAGCAGCGGTCGGGACTCCTATAATTCACCCCTCCACTTT; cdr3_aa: CASSGRDSYNSPLHF
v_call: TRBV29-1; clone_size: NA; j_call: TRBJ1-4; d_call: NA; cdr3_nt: TGCAGCGTTGTGGGACTTAAGGTCTGGAAGGAAAAACTGTTTTTT; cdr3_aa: CSVVGLKVWKEKLFF
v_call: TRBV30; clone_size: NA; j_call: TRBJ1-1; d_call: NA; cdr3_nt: TGTGCCTGGAGGGGGGCCTCCTTCAGGGGGAACACTGAAGCTTTCTTT; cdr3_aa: CAWRGASFRGNTEAFF
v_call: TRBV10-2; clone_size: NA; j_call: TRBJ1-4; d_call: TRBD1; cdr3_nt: TGCGCCAGCAGAATACAGGGGGGGAATGAAAAACTGTTTTTT; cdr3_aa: CASRIQGGNEKLFF
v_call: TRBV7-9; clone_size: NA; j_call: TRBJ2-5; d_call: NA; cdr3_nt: TGTGCCAGCAGCTTAGGCCAGGGTATGGAGACCCAGTACTTC; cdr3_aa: CASSLGQGMETQYF
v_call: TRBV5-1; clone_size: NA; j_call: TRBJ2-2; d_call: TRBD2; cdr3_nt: TGCGCCAGCACCGGTCTGGCGGGGGGGCGAACCGGGGAGCTGTTTTTT; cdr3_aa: CASTGLAGGRTGELFF